This T cell receptor (beta chain) came from a study of blood T cells in healthy people across ages. The trim removed 5 bases at V and 3 bases at J, leaving 6 bases unmatched. The CDR3 spans 14 residues. CDR1 and CDR2 from the germline V gene are SGHTA and FQGNSA. The authors ran a second PCR of about 6 to 11 cycles using a sample-barcoded 5' primer and a J-beta primer mix. Via MiXCR, TCRdb re-called the 5' RACE reads, giving one row per CDR3 protein. The data contain approximately 810,000 distinct CDR3 sequences, under 40% of them singletons. The TCR originated in a man between 18 and 29 years old in good health. Material for sequencing was blood. The rearrangement joins TRBV7-2 to TRBJ1-2; 7 bases align to TRBD1. The CDR3 region is CASSQTDRDYGYTF. DNA of the CDR3: TGTGCCAGCAGCCAAACCGACAGGGACTATGGCTACACCTTC.